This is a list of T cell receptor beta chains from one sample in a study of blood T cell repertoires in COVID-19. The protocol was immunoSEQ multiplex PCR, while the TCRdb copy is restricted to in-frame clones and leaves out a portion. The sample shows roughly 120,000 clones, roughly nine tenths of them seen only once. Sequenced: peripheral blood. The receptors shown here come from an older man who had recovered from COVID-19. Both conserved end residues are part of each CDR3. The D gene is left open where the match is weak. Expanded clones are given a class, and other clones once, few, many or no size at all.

cdr3_aa: CAWSRTDQPQHF
cdr3_nt: TGTGCCTGGAGTCGAACGGATCAGCCCCAGCATTTT
d_call: .
j_call: TRBJ1-5
clone_size: once
v_call: TRBV30

cdr3_aa: CASSLGSRGDTEAFF
cdr3_nt: TGTGCCAGCAGCTTAGGGAGTCGGGGGGACACTGAAGCTTTCTTT
d_call: .
j_call: TRBJ1-1
clone_size: .
v_call: TRBV11-2

cdr3_aa: CASSQLRENDEQYF
cdr3_nt: TGCGCCAGCAGCCAATTGCGGGAGAATGACGAGCAGTACTTC
d_call: TRBD2
j_call: TRBJ2-7
clone_size: .
v_call: TRBV4-3

cdr3_aa: CAISETDNSPLHF
cdr3_nt: TGTGCCATCAGTGAGACGGATAATTCACCCCTCCACTTT
d_call: .
j_call: TRBJ1-6
clone_size: .
v_call: TRBV10-3

cdr3_aa: CASNLAGSTDTQYF
cdr3_nt: TGTGCCTCAAATCTAGCGGGGAGCACAGATACGCAGTATTTT
d_call: TRBD2
j_call: TRBJ2-3
clone_size: .
v_call: TRBV30

cdr3_aa: CASSAQRSNTGELFF
cdr3_nt: TGTGCCAGCAGCGCCCAGCGGTCGAACACCGGGGAGCTGTTTTTT
d_call: .
j_call: TRBJ2-2
clone_size: .
v_call: TRBV2

cdr3_aa: CASSLEGGPTGELFF
cdr3_nt: TGCGCCAGCAGCTTGGAGGGAGGTCCCACCGGGGAGCTGTTTTTT
d_call: .
j_call: TRBJ2-2
clone_size: .
v_call: TRBV5-1

cdr3_aa: CASSDFGQGSDTQYF
cdr3_nt: TGTGCCAGTAGTGACTTCGGACAGGGGTCAGATACGCAGTATTTT
d_call: TRBD1
j_call: TRBJ2-3
clone_size: .
v_call: TRBV19

cdr3_aa: CASSPLGLEYEQYF
cdr3_nt: TGTGCCAGCAGTCCTTTAGGCCTGGAGTACGAGCAGTACTTC
d_call: .
j_call: TRBJ2-7
clone_size: .
v_call: TRBV28

cdr3_aa: CASSDAGRLYTGELFF
cdr3_nt: TGTGCCAGCAGTGATGCCGGGAGGCTATACACCGGGGAGCTGTTTTTT
d_call: TRBD2
j_call: TRBJ2-2
clone_size: .
v_call: TRBV2

cdr3_aa: CASSTDLASDTEAFF
cdr3_nt: TGTGCCAGTAGTACGGATTTAGCCTCGGACACTGAAGCTTTCTTT
d_call: .
j_call: TRBJ1-1
clone_size: .
v_call: TRBV19

cdr3_aa: CAISFDRNTEAFF
cdr3_nt: TGTGCCATCAGTTTCGACAGGAACACTGAAGCTTTCTTT
d_call: .
j_call: TRBJ1-1
clone_size: .
v_call: TRBV10-3

cdr3_aa: CATLPGDTSNEKLFF
cdr3_nt: TGTGCCACCCTTCCAGGGGACACGTCTAATGAAAAACTGTTTTTT
d_call: .
j_call: TRBJ1-4
clone_size: .
v_call: TRBV19

cdr3_aa: CASSLGGRAREQYF
cdr3_nt: TGTGCCAGCTCCCTTGGGGGGAGGGCCCGTGAGCAGTACTTC
d_call: TRBD2
j_call: TRBJ2-7
clone_size: .
v_call: TRBV18

cdr3_aa: CASSQQGSQTNTGELFF
cdr3_nt: TGTGCCAGCAGCCAACAAGGTAGCCAAACGAACACCGGGGAGCTGTTTTTT
d_call: .
j_call: TRBJ2-2
clone_size: .
v_call: TRBV3-1/TRBV3-2

cdr3_aa: CASSVDRRGLYGYTF
cdr3_nt: TGTGCCAGCAGCGTAGATCGGAGAGGCCTCTATGGCTACACCTTC
d_call: .
j_call: TRBJ1-2
clone_size: .
v_call: TRBV9

cdr3_aa: CASSPGREGGYEQYF
cdr3_nt: TGTGCCAGCAGCCCCGGTCGGGAGGGGGGCTACGAGCAGTACTTC
d_call: TRBD2
j_call: TRBJ2-7
clone_size: .
v_call: TRBV13

cdr3_aa: CASSPLLGLAAQETQYF
cdr3_nt: TGCGCCAGCAGCCCCCTGCTGGGACTAGCGGCTCAAGAGACCCAGTACTTC
d_call: TRBD2
j_call: TRBJ2-5
clone_size: many
v_call: TRBV5-1

cdr3_aa: CASSHAGVGTGELFF
cdr3_nt: TGTGCCAGCAGCCACGCAGGGGTAGGAACCGGGGAGCTGTTTTTT
d_call: .
j_call: TRBJ2-2
clone_size: .
v_call: TRBV3-1/TRBV3-2

cdr3_aa: CASSLNRGGEQYF
cdr3_nt: TGTGCCAGCAGCTTGAACAGGGGTGGCGAGCAGTACTTC
d_call: TRBD1
j_call: TRBJ2-7
clone_size: once
v_call: TRBV5-7

cdr3_aa: CATSRRTGRKETQYF
cdr3_nt: TGTGCCACCAGCAGGAGGACAGGGCGTAAAGAGACCCAGTACTTC
d_call: TRBD1
j_call: TRBJ2-5
clone_size: .
v_call: TRBV15

cdr3_aa: CASSWTAYNSPLHF
cdr3_nt: TGTGCCAGCAGTTGGACAGCCTATAATTCACCCCTCCACTTT
d_call: .
j_call: TRBJ1-6
clone_size: few
v_call: TRBV28

cdr3_aa: CASSPPLGPPAFF
cdr3_nt: TGCGCCAGCAGCCCTCCGTTGGGGCCCCCCGCTTTCTTT
d_call: .
j_call: TRBJ1-1
clone_size: .
v_call: TRBV4-1

cdr3_aa: CASSLDRGNEQYF
cdr3_nt: TGTGCCAGCAGCCTAGACAGGGGAAACGAGCAGTACTTC
d_call: TRBD1
j_call: TRBJ2-7
clone_size: .
v_call: TRBV6-5

cdr3_aa: CAWSQGLSYEQYF
cdr3_nt: TGTGCCTGGAGTCAAGGACTATCCTACGAGCAGTACTTC
d_call: .
j_call: TRBJ2-7
clone_size: .
v_call: TRBV30

cdr3_aa: CASSLAERINTEAFF
cdr3_nt: TGCGCCAGCAGCTTGGCCGAGCGCATTAACACTGAAGCTTTCTTT
d_call: .
j_call: TRBJ1-1
clone_size: .
v_call: TRBV5-1

cdr3_aa: CASSPGQGANEKLFF
cdr3_nt: TGTGCCAGCAGCCCCGGACAGGGGGCTAATGAAAAACTGTTTTTT
d_call: TRBD1
j_call: TRBJ1-4
clone_size: .
v_call: TRBV7-6

cdr3_aa: CASSLRFLGEGSEAFF
cdr3_nt: TGCGCCAGCAGCTTGAGGTTCCTGGGAGAAGGCTCTGAAGCTTTCTTT
d_call: .
j_call: TRBJ1-1
clone_size: .
v_call: TRBV5-1

cdr3_aa: CASSEDMRETQYF
cdr3_nt: TGTGCCAGCAGCGAGGACATGAGGGAGACCCAGTACTTC
d_call: .
j_call: TRBJ2-5
clone_size: .
v_call: TRBV5-4

cdr3_aa: CASSQDFSQPSSPKLFF
cdr3_nt: TGCGCCAGCAGCCAAGATTTCTCCCAGCCGTCTAGTCCAAAACTGTTTTTT
d_call: .
j_call: TRBJ1-4
clone_size: .
v_call: TRBV4-1

cdr3_aa: CASSLSSGQGAGGYTF
cdr3_nt: TGTGCCAGCAGTTTATCTTCTGGACAGGGGGCCGGTGGCTACACCTTC
d_call: TRBD1
j_call: TRBJ1-2
clone_size: .
v_call: TRBV28

cdr3_aa: CASSPTGDYGYTF
cdr3_nt: TGCGCCAGCAGCCCTACAGGGGACTATGGCTACACCTTC
d_call: TRBD1
j_call: TRBJ1-2
clone_size: .
v_call: TRBV5-1

cdr3_aa: CASSLWRVNTGELFF
cdr3_nt: TGTGCCAGCAGCTTGTGGCGGGTGAACACCGGGGAGCTGTTTTTT
d_call: .
j_call: TRBJ2-2
clone_size: .
v_call: TRBV5-6

cdr3_aa: CASSLMGGSTDTQYF
cdr3_nt: TGTGCCAGCAGCTTAATGGGGGGGTCCACAGATACGCAGTATTTT
d_call: TRBD2
j_call: TRBJ2-3
clone_size: .
v_call: TRBV7-9

cdr3_aa: CASSEVGTSNQPQHF
cdr3_nt: TGTGCCAGCAGTGAAGTGGGCACTAGCAATCAGCCCCAGCATTTT
d_call: .
j_call: TRBJ1-5
clone_size: .
v_call: TRBV6-1

cdr3_aa: CASSGRTGADTQYF
cdr3_nt: TGTGCCAGCAGCGGGCGAACAGGGGCAGATACGCAGTATTTT
d_call: TRBD1
j_call: TRBJ2-3
clone_size: .
v_call: TRBV9

cdr3_aa: CASSQDPGRVYEQYF
cdr3_nt: TGCGCCAGCAGCCAAGACCCCGGCAGGGTCTACGAGCAGTACTTC
d_call: .
j_call: TRBJ2-7
clone_size: .
v_call: TRBV4-3

cdr3_aa: CASSAAGGEMRGAFF
cdr3_nt: TGTGCCAGCAGCGCCGCGGGGGGCGAAATGAGGGGAGCTTTCTTT
d_call: .
j_call: TRBJ1-1
clone_size: .
v_call: TRBV5-6

cdr3_aa: CASSEAGADVNEQFF
cdr3_nt: TGTGCCAGCAGTGAGGCAGGGGCCGACGTTAATGAGCAGTTCTTC
d_call: .
j_call: TRBJ2-1
clone_size: .
v_call: TRBV6-1

cdr3_aa: CASSRRLAGVPSRTNDEQFF
cdr3_nt: TGTGCCAGCAGTCGACGACTAGCGGGAGTCCCCTCCAGGACAAACGATGAGCAGTTCTTC
d_call: TRBD2
j_call: TRBJ2-1
clone_size: .
v_call: TRBV6-6

cdr3_aa: CASSIAQGRSGNTEAFF
cdr3_nt: TGTGCCAGTAGTATAGCTCAAGGTCGGTCGGGGAACACTGAAGCTTTCTTT
d_call: .
j_call: TRBJ1-1
clone_size: .
v_call: TRBV19

cdr3_aa: CASSVAMTMNTGELFF
cdr3_nt: TGTGCCAGCAGCGTAGCTATGACAATGAACACCGGGGAGCTGTTTTTT
d_call: .
j_call: TRBJ2-2
clone_size: .
v_call: TRBV9

cdr3_aa: CASSFGEVRGGLINEQYF
cdr3_nt: TGTGCCAGCAGCTTCGGGGAGGTACGGGGGGGATTAATCAACGAGCAGTACTTC
d_call: TRBD2
j_call: TRBJ2-7
clone_size: .
v_call: TRBV5-4

cdr3_aa: CASSLLRQGGYGYTF
cdr3_nt: TGTGCCAGCAGCTTGCTCAGACAGGGCGGCTATGGCTACACCTTC
d_call: TRBD1
j_call: TRBJ1-2
clone_size: .
v_call: TRBV5-8

cdr3_aa: CASSPTGRPSYEQYF
cdr3_nt: TGTGCCAGCTCCCCCACCGGGAGACCTTCCTACGAGCAGTACTTC
d_call: .
j_call: TRBJ2-7
clone_size: .
v_call: TRBV18

cdr3_aa: CASSADPGQPYEQYF
cdr3_nt: TGCGCCAGCAGCGCAGATCCGGGACAGCCCTACGAGCAGTACTTC
d_call: TRBD1
j_call: TRBJ2-7
clone_size: .
v_call: TRBV5-1

cdr3_aa: CASSGGQLNTEAFF
cdr3_nt: TGCGCCAGCAGCGGCGGGCAATTGAACACTGAAGCTTTCTTT
d_call: .
j_call: TRBJ1-1
clone_size: once
v_call: TRBV5-1

cdr3_aa: CASSYKRGGYNEQFF
cdr3_nt: TGTGCCAGCAGTTACAAGCGGGGGGGGTACAATGAGCAGTTCTTC
d_call: TRBD2
j_call: TRBJ2-1
clone_size: .
v_call: TRBV6-5

cdr3_aa: CASSLEPHPYGYTF
cdr3_nt: TGTGCCAGCAGCTTGGAGCCCCATCCATATGGCTACACCTTC
d_call: .
j_call: TRBJ1-2
clone_size: .
v_call: TRBV5-6